The present entry profiles one T cell receptor beta chain with its context. This sample was taken from a study of control samples from healthy donors and cancer patients. Method: immunoSEQ multiplex PCR; TCRdb's copy keeps in-frame clones and lacks some. Of approximately 97,000 clones listed, about 90% are singletons. The CDR3 length is 13 residues. Trimming at V came to 6 bases and at J to 4 bases, leaving 4 bases not matched to a gene. Germline V CDR1 and CDR2: SEHNR, FQNEAQ (reference sequence). The sequence was obtained from a man younger than 40 in good health. The sequenced sample consisted of blood. This chain uses TRBV7-9 with TRBJ1-2, with 8 bases lining up with TRBD1. The CDR3 DNA reads as TGTGCCAGCAGTTCAGGGGGCCTCTATGGCTACACCTTC. Residues: CASSSGGLYGYTF.